This T cell receptor beta chain was obtained from a study of cytomegalovirus exposure and HLA in healthy donors. Study-wide points: A few chains tied to CMV proved CMV antigen-specific in vitro. TCR beta chains numbering some 160 were designated cytomegalovirus-associated.

This CDR3 spans 17 amino acids. Trimming removed 5 bases from V and 2 bases from J; junction bases left unmatched: 6. CDR1 is MGHDK and CDR2 is SYGVNS in the germline V gene. Of note for this clone: Its antigen is not known.

Generated by immunoSEQ multiplex PCR, the TCRdb table keeps only in-frame clones and is missing some. The sample holds under 200,000 clones, roughly 90% seen once. This chain uses TRBV25-1 with TRBJ2-3, with TRBD2 matching over 14 bases. Sequencing was carried out using PBMCs. This TCR derives from a man aged 18 to 35 in good health and CMV-seropositive. The CDR3 sequence: CASSSRLAGGFTDTQYF. In DNA form, the CDR3 reads TGTGCCAGCAGTTCTCGACTAGCGGGAGGGTTCACAGATACGCAGTATTTT. Filled out from reference TRBV25-1 and TRBJ2-3, the complete variable domain reads EADIYQTPRYLVIGTGKKITLECSQTMGHDKMYWYQQDPGMELHLIHYSYGVNSTEKGDLSSESTVSRIRTEHFPLTLESARPSHTSQYLCASSSRLAGGFTDTQYFGPGTRLTVL.